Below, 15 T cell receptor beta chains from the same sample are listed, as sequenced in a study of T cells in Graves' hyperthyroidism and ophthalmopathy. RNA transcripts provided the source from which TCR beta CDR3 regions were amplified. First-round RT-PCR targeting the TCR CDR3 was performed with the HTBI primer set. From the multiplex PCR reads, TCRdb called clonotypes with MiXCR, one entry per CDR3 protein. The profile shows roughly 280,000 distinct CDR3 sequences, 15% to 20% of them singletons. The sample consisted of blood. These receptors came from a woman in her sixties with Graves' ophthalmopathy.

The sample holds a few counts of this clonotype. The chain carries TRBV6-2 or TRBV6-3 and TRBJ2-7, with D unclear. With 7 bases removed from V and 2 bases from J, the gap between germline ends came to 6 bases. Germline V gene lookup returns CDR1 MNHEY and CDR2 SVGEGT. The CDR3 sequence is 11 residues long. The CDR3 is CASTRTYEQYF. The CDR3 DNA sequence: TGTGCCAGCACCAGAACCTACGAGCAGTACTTC.

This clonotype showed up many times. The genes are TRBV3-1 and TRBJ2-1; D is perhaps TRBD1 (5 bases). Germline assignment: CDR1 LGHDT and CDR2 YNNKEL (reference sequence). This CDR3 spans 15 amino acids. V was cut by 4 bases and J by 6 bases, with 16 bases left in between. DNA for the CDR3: TGTGCCAGCAGCCTAAGGAGACCGCAGGGCAATGAGCAGTTCTTC. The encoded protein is CASSLRRPQGNEQFF.

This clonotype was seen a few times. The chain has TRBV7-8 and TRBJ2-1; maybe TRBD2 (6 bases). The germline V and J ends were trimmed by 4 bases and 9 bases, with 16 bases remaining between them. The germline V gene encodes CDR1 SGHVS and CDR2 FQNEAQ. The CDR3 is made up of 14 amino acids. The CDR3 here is CASSYGGVNGEQFF. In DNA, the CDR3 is TGTGCCAGCAGCTACGGGGGAGTAAATGGTGAGCAGTTCTTC.

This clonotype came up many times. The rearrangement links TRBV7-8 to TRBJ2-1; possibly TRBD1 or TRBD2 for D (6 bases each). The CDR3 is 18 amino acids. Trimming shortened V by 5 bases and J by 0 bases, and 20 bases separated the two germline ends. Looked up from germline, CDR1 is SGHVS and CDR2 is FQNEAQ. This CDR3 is CASSIRSWGAPSYNEQFF. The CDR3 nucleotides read TGTGCCAGCAGCATCAGGTCCTGGGGGGCCCCCTCCTACAATGAGCAGTTCTTC.

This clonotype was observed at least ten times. As DNA, the CDR3 is TGTGCCAGCAGTTTCAGAGGACGGGAGACCCAGTACTTC. Amino acids: CASSFRGRETQYF. The chain employs TRBV27 and TRBJ2-5; D call uncertain. Germline V gene sequence: CDR1 MNHEY, CDR2 SMNVEV (reference sequence). V shed 3 bases and J shed 5 bases, with 10 bases lying between them. The CDR3 runs to 13 residues.

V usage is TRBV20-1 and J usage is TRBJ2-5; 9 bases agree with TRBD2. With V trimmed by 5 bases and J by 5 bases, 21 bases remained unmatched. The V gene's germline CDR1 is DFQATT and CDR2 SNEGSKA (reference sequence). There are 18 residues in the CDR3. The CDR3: CSAGGFGGGAGVSETQYF. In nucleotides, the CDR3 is TGCAGTGCTGGTGGATTTGGCGGGGGGGCAGGAGTTTCGGAGACCCAGTACTTC.

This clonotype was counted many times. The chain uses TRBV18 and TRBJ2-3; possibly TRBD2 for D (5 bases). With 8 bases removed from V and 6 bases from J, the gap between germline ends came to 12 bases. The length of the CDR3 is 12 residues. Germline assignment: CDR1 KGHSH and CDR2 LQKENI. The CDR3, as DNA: TGTGCCAGCGGGCAGAGGGTGGATACGCAGTATTTT. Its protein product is CASGQRVDTQYF.

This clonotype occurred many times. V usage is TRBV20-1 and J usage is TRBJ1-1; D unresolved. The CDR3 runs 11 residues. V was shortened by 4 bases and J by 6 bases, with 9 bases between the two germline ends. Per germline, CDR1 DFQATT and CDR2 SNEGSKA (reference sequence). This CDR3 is CSATYGPEAFF. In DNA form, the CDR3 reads TGCAGTGCTACTTACGGACCTGAAGCTTTCTTT.

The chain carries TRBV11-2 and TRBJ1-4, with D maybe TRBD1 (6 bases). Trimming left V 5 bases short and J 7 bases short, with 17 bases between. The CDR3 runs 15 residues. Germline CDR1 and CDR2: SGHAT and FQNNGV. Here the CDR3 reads CASSPRRGAIEKLFF. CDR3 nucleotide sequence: TGTGCCAGCAGCCCCAGGAGGGGGGCGATTGAAAAACTGTTTTTT.

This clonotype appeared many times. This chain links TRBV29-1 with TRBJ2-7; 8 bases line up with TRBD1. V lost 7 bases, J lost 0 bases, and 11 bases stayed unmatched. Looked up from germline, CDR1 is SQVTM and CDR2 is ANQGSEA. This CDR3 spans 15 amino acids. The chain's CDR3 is CSAAAGTGGSYEQYF. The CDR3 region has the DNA TGCAGCGCGGCCGCGGGGACAGGAGGCTCCTACGAGCAGTACTTC.

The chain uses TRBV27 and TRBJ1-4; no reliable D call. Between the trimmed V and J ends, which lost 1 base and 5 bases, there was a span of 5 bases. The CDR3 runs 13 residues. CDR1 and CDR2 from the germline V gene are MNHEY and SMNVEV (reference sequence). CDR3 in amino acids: CASSLFQNEKLFF. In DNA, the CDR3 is TGTGCCAGCAGTTTATTCCAGAATGAAAAACTGTTTTTT.

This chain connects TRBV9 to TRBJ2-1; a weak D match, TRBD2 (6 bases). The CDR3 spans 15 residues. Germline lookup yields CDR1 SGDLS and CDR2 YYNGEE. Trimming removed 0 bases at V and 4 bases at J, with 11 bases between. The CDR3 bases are TGTGCCAGCAGCGTAGGACTAGGGGAATACAATGAGCAGTTCTTC. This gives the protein CASSVGLGEYNEQFF.

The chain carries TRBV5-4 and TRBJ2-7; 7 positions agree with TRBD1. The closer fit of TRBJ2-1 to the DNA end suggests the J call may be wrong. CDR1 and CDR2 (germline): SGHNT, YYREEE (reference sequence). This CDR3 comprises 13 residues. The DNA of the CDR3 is TGTGTCATCGGGACAGCGAGCTCCTACGAGCAGTTCTTC. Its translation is CVIGTASSYEQFF.

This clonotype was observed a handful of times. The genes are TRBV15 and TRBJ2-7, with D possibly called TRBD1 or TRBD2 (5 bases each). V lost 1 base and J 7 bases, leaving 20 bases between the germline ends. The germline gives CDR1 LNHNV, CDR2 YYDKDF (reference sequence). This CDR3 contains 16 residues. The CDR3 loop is CATSRASGLTKGEQYF. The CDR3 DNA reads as TGTGCCACCAGCAGAGCCAGCGGACTTACTAAGGGGGAGCAGTACTTC.

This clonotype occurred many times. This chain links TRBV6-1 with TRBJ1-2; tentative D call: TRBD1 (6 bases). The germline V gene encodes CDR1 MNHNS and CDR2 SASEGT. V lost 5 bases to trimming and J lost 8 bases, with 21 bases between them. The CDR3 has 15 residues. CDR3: CASSYQGQPRDGYTF. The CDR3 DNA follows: TGTGCCAGCAGTTACCAGGGACAACCAAGAGACGGCTACACCTTC.